This passage covers 12 T cell receptor beta chains from one sample sequenced in a study of T cell changes during pregnancy in multiple sclerosis. The data were produced by immunoSEQ multiplex PCR, yet TCRdb's version contains in-frame clones alone and is incomplete. The data contain 12,000 or so clones, about 88% of them singletons. The material sequenced was CD8+ T cells from peripheral blood mononuclear cells, taken in the second trimester of pregnancy. These receptors were collected from a female donor in good health, enrolled as a control in a pregnancy study.

The chain combines TRBV28 with TRBJ2-7, with TRBD2 matching over 8 bases. The CDR3 runs 14 residues. Germline CDR1 is MDHEN and CDR2 is SYDVKM. J gave up 5 bases and V 1 base, and 4 bases lay outside the gene matches. CDR3 region: CASSLSGGPDEQYF. The CDR3 DNA reads as TGTGCCAGCAGTTTATCGGGGGGGCCCGACGAGCAGTACTTC.

This chain joins TRBV7-2 and TRBJ2-2; 9 bases match TRBD1. With 6 bases clipped from V and 5 bases from J, the junction kept 7 bases outside the gene matches. The CDR3 is 15 amino acids. Per germline, CDR1 SGHTA and CDR2 FQGNSA. CDR3 residues: CASRADRGGTGELFF. CDR3 nucleotide sequence: TGTGCCAGCAGGGCGGACAGGGGTGGGACCGGGGAGCTGTTTTTT.

V is TRBV7-7 and J is TRBJ2-3; TRBD2 aligns across 8 bases. CDR1 is SSHAT and CDR2 is FNYEAQ in the germline V gene (reference sequence). The CDR3 sequence is 15 residues long. J gave up 0 bases and V 5 bases, and 4 bases lay outside the gene matches. The CDR3 is CASSPGTSSTDTQYF. The DNA of the CDR3 is TGTGCCAGCAGCCCCGGGACTAGTAGCACAGATACGCAGTATTTT.

The genes are TRBV4-2 and TRBJ2-7, with TRBD2 matching over 7 bases. Trimming cost V 3 bases and J 6 bases; bases outside gene matches: 5. Germline lookup yields CDR1 LGHNA and CDR2 YNFKEQ. This CDR3 contains 13 residues. The CDR3 protein is CASSHSGTSEQYF. DNA for the CDR3: TGTGCCAGCAGCCACAGCGGGACCTCCGAGCAGTACTTC.

In this sample, this clone is medium-sized. The rearrangement uses TRBV10-2 and TRBJ2-7; D is perhaps TRBD1 (6 bases). Germline CDR1 and CDR2: WSHSY and SAAADI. The CDR3 covers 14 residues. With 4 bases removed from V and 6 bases from J, the gap between germline ends came to 16 bases. The chain's CDR3 is CASSVPAGVSEQYF. CDR3 DNA: TGCGCCAGCAGTGTGCCGGCAGGGGTAAGCGAGCAGTACTTC.

V usage is TRBV27 and J usage is TRBJ1-1; 9 nucleotides align to TRBD1. This CDR3 comprises 16 residues. The V segment lost 0 bases and the J segment 6 bases; nucleotides outside the gene matches: 8. The germline CDR1 and CDR2 sequences are MNHEY and SMNVEV (reference sequence). Here the CDR3 DNA reads TGTGCCAGCAGTTTATCCTGGACAGGGGTCAGCGCTGAAGCTTTCTTT. Its protein is CASSLSWTGVSAEAFF.

The chain joins TRBV29-1 to TRBJ1-2; TRBD1 matches at 10 bases. The length of the CDR3 is 15 residues. CDR1 and CDR2 from the germline V gene are SQVTM and ANQGSEA. With 7 bases clipped from V and 6 bases from J, the junction kept 14 bases outside the gene matches. CDR3: CSAMTGGAGRNGYTF. CDR3 bases: TGCAGCGCGATGACAGGGGGCGCGGGGCGGAATGGCTACACCTTC.

The rearrangement links TRBV27 to TRBJ1-4, with unresolved D. The CDR3 covers 15 residues. V gave up 3 bases and J gave up 2 bases, with 10 bases separating them. CDR1 is MNHEY, CDR2 SMNVEV, per germline (reference sequence). As DNA, the CDR3 is TGTGCCAGCAGTTTCAGCGTGGATACTAATGAAAAACTGTTTTTT. Its translation: CASSFSVDTNEKLFF.

This chain connects TRBV7-6 to TRBJ2-3, with TRBD2 identical over 10 bases. The CDR3 runs to 19 residues. The V gene's germline CDR1 is SGHVS and CDR2 FNYEAQ. The J segment lost 0 bases and the V segment lost 2 bases, leaving 11 bases of the junction unmatched. CDR3 protein: CASSLLAGDDLISTDTQYF. For the CDR3, the DNA is TGTGCCAGCAGCTTACTAGCGGGAGACGACCTTATTAGCACAGATACGCAGTATTTT. Complete variable domain (other parts from reference TRBV7-6 and TRBJ2-3): GAGVSQSPRYKVTKRGQDVALRCDPISGHVSLYWYRQALGQGPEFLTYFNYEAQQDKSGLPNDRFSAERPEGSISTLTIQRTEQRDSAMYRCASSLLAGDDLISTDTQYFGPGTRLTVL.

The chain is built from TRBV6-5 and TRBJ2-7; 11 bases align to TRBD2. The CDR3 has 15 residues. Germline assignment: CDR1 MNHEY and CDR2 SVGAGI. V was pared by 5 bases and J by 0 bases, with 3 bases of the junction left unmatched. The chain's CDR3 is CASSVSGGDSYEQYF. The CDR3, as DNA: TGTGCCAGCAGTGTTAGCGGGGGGGACTCCTACGAGCAGTACTTC.

The chain couples TRBV30 to TRBJ1-2; the D gene is possibly TRBD1 (6 bases). The CDR3 consists of 13 residues. In germline, CDR1 is GTSNPN, CDR2 SVGIG (reference sequence). Trimming stripped 0 bases from V and 7 bases from J, with 12 bases between. CDR3 protein: CAWSVTGPSGYTF. CDR3 DNA: TGTGCCTGGAGTGTAACAGGGCCGAGTGGCTACACCTTC. Looking up the rest from reference TRBV30 and TRBJ1-2 gives the full variable domain: SQTIHQWPATLVQPVGSPLSLECTVEGTSNPNLYWYRQAAGRGLQLLFYSVGIGQISSEVPQNLSASRPQDRQFILSSKKLLLSDSGFYLCAWSVTGPSGYTFGSGTRLTVV.

V is TRBV5-1 and J is TRBJ2-6; D possibly corresponds to TRBD1 (5 bases). The V gene's germline CDR1 is SGHRS and CDR2 YFSETQ. This CDR3 has 18 amino acids. Trimming cost V 0 bases and J 0 bases, with 13 bases left between them. CDR3 region: CASSLVTGPSSGANVLTF. The DNA for the CDR3 is TGCGCCAGCAGCTTGGTCACAGGCCCGAGCTCTGGGGCCAACGTCCTGACTTTC.